This is a list of T cell receptor beta chains from one sample in a study of blood T cell repertoires in COVID-19. Here immunoSEQ multiplex PCR was the method, and the copy in TCRdb shows in-frame clones only, minus some. The sample contains fewer than 450,000 clones, about 90% of which appear only once. The sequenced material came from PBMCs or T cells enriched from blood (not recorded which). The receptor source for this set is a woman in her 30s who had recovered from COVID-19. CDR3s include the opening cysteine and the closing phenylalanine or tryptophan. D genes are given only for firm matches. A row's size may be missing; if present it is once, few, many or a size class.

CDR3 protein,CDR3 DNA,D gene,V gene,J gene,clone size
CASSLASAGTLGRNPDTQYF,TGTGCCAGCAGCTTAGCGTCGGCAGGGACTCTTGGGCGGAACCCAGATACGCAGTATTTT,-,TRBV7-2,TRBJ2-3,few
CASGLPQGQGEYSYNEQFF,TGTGCTAGTGGTTTGCCCCAAGGACAGGGGGAATACTCCTACAATGAGCAGTTCTTC,TRBD1,TRBV12-5,TRBJ2-1,-
CASSLPGGTGLAYNSPLHF,TGTGCCAGCAGTTTACCCGGGGGGACAGGGCTGGCCTATAATTCACCCCTCCACTTT,TRBD1,TRBV28,TRBJ1-6,once
CASSQFGRGGVGKETQYF,TGCGCCAGCAGTCAATTCGGTCGCGGCGGGGTTGGTAAGGAGACCCAGTACTTC,-,TRBV23-1,TRBJ2-5,-
CASSLPGVINEQYF,TGTGCCAGCAGCTTGCCAGGGGTAATAAACGAGCAGTACTTC,-,TRBV5-6,TRBJ2-7,once
CASRSLQGARGSGYTF,TGTGCCAGCAGGAGCCTACAGGGGGCGCGGGGCAGTGGCTACACCTTC,TRBD1,TRBV28,TRBJ1-2,-
CASMRTSGGYNEQFF,TGTGCCAGTATGAGGACTAGCGGGGGGTACAATGAGCAGTTCTTC,TRBD2,TRBV19,TRBJ2-1,few
CASSQDRWEGEKLFF,TGCGCCAGCAGCCAAGATCGCTGGGAGGGGGAAAAACTGTTTTTT,-,TRBV4-3,TRBJ1-4,few
CASQDRVESYEQYF,TGTGCCAGTCAGGACAGGGTCGAATCCTACGAGCAGTACTTC,TRBD1,TRBV18,TRBJ2-7,-
CASSLSGDRGVTQYF,TGTGCCAGCAGCTTATCTGGGGACAGGGGGGTGACCCAGTACTTC,TRBD1,TRBV11-2,TRBJ2-5,-
CASSPRVGYQPQHF,TGTGCCAGCAGTCCACGGGTTGGGTATCAGCCCCAGCATTTT,-,TRBV27,TRBJ1-5,few
CASSGSARGNQPQHF,TGTGCCAGCTCCGGTTCCGCCAGGGGCAATCAGCCCCAGCATTTT,-,TRBV18,TRBJ1-5,few
CASSLTGGGHHSEQFF,TGTGCCAGCAGCTTGACCGGGGGGGGACATCACAGTGAGCAGTTCTTC,TRBD2,TRBV5-4,TRBJ2-1,once
CASSLAPGQGARETRLGAFF,TGTGCCAGCAGCTTAGCCCCGGGACAGGGGGCCCGGGAAACTAGACTTGGAGCTTTCTTT,TRBD1,TRBV7-6,TRBJ1-1,-
CASRVQAAGRYSNQPQHF,TGTGCCAGTAGGGTACAGGCGGCGGGGAGATATAGCAATCAGCCCCAGCATTTT,-,TRBV19,TRBJ1-5,-
CASSPILSGVSYGYTF,TGTGCCAGCAGTCCCATTCTTTCGGGGGTGAGCTATGGCTACACCTTC,-,TRBV2,TRBJ1-2,-
CASSLAPQETGELFF,TGTGCCAGCAGCTTAGCCCCACAGGAGACCGGGGAGCTGTTTTTT,-,TRBV7-9,TRBJ2-2,once
CSASKYYEQYF,TGCAGTGCTAGTAAATACTACGAGCAGTACTTC,-,TRBV20-1,TRBJ2-7,-
CASRKVGDTQYF,TGTGCGTCCAGGAAAGTGGGTGATACGCAGTATTTT,-,TRBV19,TRBJ2-3,-
CASLAGSLSTGELFF,TGTGCCAGCTTGGCGGGTAGCTTAAGCACCGGGGAGCTGTTTTTT,-,TRBV6-5,TRBJ2-2,-
CASSLALGGDTEAFF,TGTGCCAGCAGCTTAGCGCTTGGGGGGGACACTGAAGCTTTCTTT,-,TRBV7-9,TRBJ1-1,-
CAISQTQPGSGALRAFF,TGTGCCATCAGCCAGACCCAGCCAGGTAGTGGGGCCTTGCGAGCTTTCTTT,-,TRBV10-3,TRBJ1-1,once
CASSQSPGGKGYTF,TGTGCCAGCAGCCAATCGCCAGGGGGCAAAGGCTACACCTTC,TRBD1,TRBV14,TRBJ1-2,-
CASTPPGQRNTIYF,TGTGCCAGCACTCCCCCAGGACAGAGAAACACCATATATTTT,-,TRBV28,TRBJ1-3,-
CASSYLGTAANQPQHF,TGTGCCAGCAGTTACCTCGGGACAGCGGCCAATCAGCCCCAGCATTTT,TRBD1,TRBV6-5,TRBJ1-5,-
CASSPGTGTGTSEQYF,TGTGCCAGCTCACCAGGGACCGGGACAGGGACGTCCGAGCAGTACTTC,TRBD1,TRBV18,TRBJ2-7,-
CASSDDRAKGYGYTF,TGTGCCAGCAGCGATGACAGGGCAAAAGGCTATGGCTACACCTTC,TRBD1,TRBV7-9,TRBJ1-2,-
CASSVGGATNEKLFF,TGTGCCAGCAGCGTAGGCGGAGCAACTAATGAAAAACTGTTTTTT,-,TRBV9,TRBJ1-4,-
CASSSYSYEQYF,TGTGCCAGCAGTTCTTACTCCTACGAGCAGTACTTC,-,TRBV28,TRBJ2-7,-
CAISPGVNEQFF,TGTGCCATCAGCCCGGGGGTCAATGAGCAGTTCTTC,-,TRBV10-3,TRBJ2-1,once
CASSLVGGIQETQYF,TGTGCCAGCAGCTTAGTGGGGGGAATCCAAGAGACCCAGTACTTC,-,TRBV13,TRBJ2-5,-
CASSQSAGRRNEKLFF,TGTGCCAGCAGCCAGAGTGCGGGACGGAGGAATGAAAAACTGTTTTTT,-,TRBV3-1/TRBV3-2,TRBJ1-4,-
CASSQESDTEAFF,TGTGCCAGCAGCCAAGAGTCTGACACTGAAGCTTTCTTT,-,TRBV3-1/TRBV3-2,TRBJ1-1,-
CASSTRQTPQGELFF,TGTGCCAGCAGTACACGGCAGACTCCGCAGGGGGAGCTGTTTTTT,-,TRBV6-5,TRBJ2-2,-
CASSPGDRKYGYTF,TGTGCCAGCAGCCCAGGGGACAGAAAATATGGCTACACCTTC,TRBD1,TRBV4-2,TRBJ1-2,-
CASSLTYEQYF,TGTGCCAGCAGTCTTACCTACGAGCAGTACTTC,-,TRBV2,TRBJ2-7,-
CATSRDHAGPSNQPQHF,TGTGCCACCAGCAGAGATCATGCAGGGCCTTCCAATCAGCCCCAGCATTTT,-,TRBV15,TRBJ1-5,-